The 28 T cell receptor beta chains below come from one sample, sequenced in a study of blood T cell repertoires in COVID-19. Assay used: immunoSEQ multiplex PCR; TCRdb lists only in-frame clones, some missing. The table shows 130,000 or so clones, with about 80% occurring only once. Sequenced: PBMCs or T cells enriched from blood (not recorded which). The receptor set was obtained from a man aged 35 to 55 with acute COVID-19.

Notes on this clone: The junction differs from germline at one of its ends, possibly a read error. The rearrangement links TRBV18 to TRBJ2-5; D is unresolved. Germline V gives CDR1 KGHSH, CDR2 LQKENI. CDR3 length: 13 amino acids. CDR3 residues: CASSPRTTETQYF. DNA of the CDR3: TGTGCCAGTTCACCACGTACTACGGAGACCCAGTACTTC.

The genes are TRBV7-9 and TRBJ1-1, with 7 bases lining up with TRBD1. The length of the CDR3 is 13 residues. Germline CDR1 SEHNR, CDR2 FQNEAQ (reference sequence). V lost 5 bases, J lost 4 bases, and 4 bases stayed unmatched. The CDR3 DNA reads TGTGCCAGCAGCAGAGGGGGCGCCACTGAAGCTTTCTTT. It specifies CASSRGGATEAFF.

The V and J genes are TRBV9 and TRBJ2-3; the match to TRBD1 covers 7 bases. This CDR3 spans 17 amino acids. V gave up 4 bases and J gave up 2 bases; unmatched junction bases: 13. Germline CDR1 is SGDLS and CDR2 is YYNGEE. This chain's CDR3 is CASSFSPRDSSTDTQYF. Here the CDR3 DNA reads TGTGCCAGCAGCTTTTCCCCGAGGGACAGTTCCACAGATACGCAGTATTTT.

Details on this clone: Sequence at one end of the junction differs from germline and may be a read error. The CDR3 coding sequence is TGTGCCTGGAGTGTGGAGACAGGGGGCGCTTTTCGTCACTTC. This codes for CAWSVETGGAFRHF. The chain employs TRBV30 and TRBJ2-4; 10 bases map to TRBD1. The CDR3 spans 14 residues. Looked up from germline, CDR1 is GTSNPN and CDR2 is SVGIG (reference sequence).

The V gene is TRBV7-9, the J gene TRBJ1-4; the D is unclear. The V end lost 6 bases, the J end lost 3 bases, and 8 bases lay between the germline ends. The germline V gene has CDR1 SEHNR and CDR2 FQNEAQ (reference sequence). The CDR3 has 13 residues. CDR3 region: CASRGGSNEKLFF. The CDR3, as DNA: TGTGCCAGCAGGGGCGGGTCTAATGAAAAACTGTTTTTT.

Only one count was recorded for this clone. The CDR3 sequence is CASTKGFSQPQHF. CDR3 nucleotides: TGTGCCAGCACCAAGGGGTTTAGTCAGCCCCAGCATTTT. This chain joins TRBV7-8 and TRBJ1-5; TRBD1 might be the D (5 bases). The CDR3 spans 13 residues. CDR1 and CDR2 (germline): SGHVS, FQNEAQ. Trimming cost V 7 bases and J 6 bases, with 13 bases left between them.

With respect to this clone: The junction departs from the called germline gene at one end, perhaps through a read error. The chain uses TRBV5-4 and TRBJ1-2; 10 bases line up with TRBD1. CDR1 and CDR2 from the germline V gene are SGHNT and YYREEE (reference sequence). CDR3 length equals 14 residues. Written as DNA, the CDR3 is TGTGCCAGCAGCGAGGGACAGGGGTACTACGGCTACACCTTC. Translating it yields CASSEGQGYYGYTF.

CDR3 amino acids: CASSLDPVGGPDEQFF. Here the CDR3 DNA reads TGTGCCAGCAGCTTAGATCCAGTGGGAGGGCCAGATGAGCAGTTCTTC. The V call is TRBV11-3, the J call TRBJ2-1, with 7 positions matching TRBD2. V lost 0 bases, J lost 8 bases, and 10 bases stayed unmatched. The CDR3 runs to 16 residues. CDR1 is SGHNT and CDR2 is YENEEA in the germline V gene.

The chain couples TRBV6-5 to TRBJ1-1, with 9 bases lining up with TRBD1. Germline V gives CDR1 MNHEY, CDR2 SVGAGI. V was pared by 4 bases and J by 4 bases, with 10 bases of the junction left unmatched. This CDR3 has 16 amino acids. The CDR3 reads CASSWTGVGLGTEAFF. In DNA, the CDR3 is TGTGCCAGCAGTTGGACAGGGGTTGGGTTAGGCACTGAAGCTTTCTTT.

This chain connects TRBV28 to TRBJ1-1; maybe TRBD1 (6 bases). The V end lost 6 bases, the J end lost 6 bases, and 17 bases lay between the germline ends. The CDR3 consists of 14 residues. Germline-derived CDR1 and CDR2 are MDHEN and SYDVKM. CDR3 sequence: CASRTQGSVPEAFF. CDR3 bases: TGTGCCAGCAGGACTCAGGGGTCTGTACCTGAAGCTTTCTTT. Full variable domain (remainder filled in from reference TRBV28 and TRBJ1-1): DVKVTQSSRYLVKRTGEKVFLECVQDMDHENMFWYRQDPGLGLRLIYFSYDVKMKEKGDIPEGYSVSREKKERFSLILESASTNQTSMYLCASRTQGSVPEAFFGQGTRLTVV.

This chain uses TRBV11-3 with TRBJ2-1; D is undetermined. The CDR3 loop spans 13 amino acids. Germline loops: CDR1 SGHNT, CDR2 YENEEA. The V and J ends lost 4 bases and 10 bases respectively, with 14 bases between them. For the CDR3, the DNA is TGTGCCAGCAGCTCCCCCAGCGTAGGCGAGCAGTTCTTC. Protein: CASSSPSVGEQFF.

J is TRBJ1-4 and V is TRBV6-1; D possibly corresponds to TRBD1 (5 bases). V shed 0 bases and J shed 7 bases, with 18 bases lying between them. The V gene's germline CDR1 is MNHNS and CDR2 SASEGT. The CDR3 totals 17 residues. DNA of the CDR3: TGTGCCAGCAGTGAAGCCGTTGGGGGGGTGCGGGGTGAAAAACTGTTTTTT. Translation gives CASSEAVGGVRGEKLFF.

This chain uses TRBV19 with TRBJ2-5; D unclear. The CDR3 sequence is 13 residues long. V shed 1 base and J shed 14 bases, with 17 bases lying between them. Per germline, CDR1 LNHDA and CDR2 SQIVND (reference sequence). Written as DNA, the CDR3 is TGTGCCAGTAGTATAGTTGACCCGAGTAGACTTTACTTC. Translation gives CASSIVDPSRLYF.

The V gene is TRBV20-1, the J gene TRBJ2-7; 14 nucleotides match TRBD2. Trimming took 3 bases from V and 7 from J; bases not matched to a gene: 8. The germline V gene has CDR1 DFQATT and CDR2 SNEGSKA (reference sequence). The CDR3 contains 15 residues. The CDR3 coding sequence is TGCAGTGCTAGTCCGGGGACTAGCGGGAGTGGGGAGCAGTACTTC. Translated, it gives CSASPGTSGSGEQYF.

This chain links TRBV28 with TRBJ2-1; 9 bases line up with TRBD2. With 4 bases clipped from V and 15 bases from J, the junction kept 4 bases outside the gene matches. The V gene's germline CDR1 is MDHEN and CDR2 SYDVKM. This CDR3 is 11 amino acids long. DNA for the CDR3: TGTGCCAGCAGTTCTACTAGCGGGTGGTTCTTC. Residues: CASSSTSGWFF.

V gene TRBV28 combines with J gene TRBJ2-7; D may be TRBD1 (5 bases). The CDR3 totals 15 residues. V was trimmed by 3 bases and J by 4 bases, leaving 16 bases between them. The germline CDR1 and CDR2 sequences are MDHEN and SYDVKM. Written as DNA, the CDR3 is TGTGCCAGCAGTTTCGCGGACACGGAAGTATACGAGCAGTACTTC. Translation gives CASSFADTEVYEQYF.

This chain links TRBV6-5 with TRBJ2-1; no clear D. This CDR3 region has 11 residues. Trimming took off 9 bases at V and 3 bases at J, with 6 bases between the two ends. The germline V gene encodes CDR1 MNHEY and CDR2 SVGAGI. CDR3 residues: CASRDYNEQFF. CDR3 sequence (DNA): TGTGCCAGTAGAGACTACAATGAGCAGTTCTTC.

This clone was recorded once. CDR3 sequence reads: CASSVGGEMSYNEQFF. For the CDR3, the DNA is TGTGCCAGCAGTGTAGGCGGAGAGATGTCCTACAATGAGCAGTTCTTC. This chain connects TRBV2 to TRBJ2-1; no firm D call. V was cut by 4 bases and J by 1 base, with 14 bases left in between. Looked up from germline, CDR1 is SNHLY and CDR2 is FYNNEI. The CDR3 totals 16 residues.

This chain uses TRBV18 with TRBJ2-7, with D possibly matching TRBD2 (6 bases). Germline CDR1 and CDR2: KGHSH and LQKENI. V lost 4 bases, J lost 2 bases, and 9 bases lay in between. The CDR3 covers 13 residues. DNA of the CDR3: TGTGCCAGCTCACTAGGGACTGCCTACGAGCAGTACTTC. It codes for CASSLGTAYEQYF. The variable domain in full, with the rest retrieved from reference TRBV18 and TRBJ2-7, is NAGVMQNPRHLVRRRGQEARLRCSPMKGHSHVYWYRQLPEEGLKFMVYLQKENIIDESGMPKERFSAEFPKEGPSILRIQQVVRGDSAAYFCASSLGTAYEQYFGPGTRLTVT.

This clone was seen a handful of times. Sequence at one end of the junction differs from germline and may be a read error. V and J are TRBV28 and TRBJ2-5; 11 bases are shared with TRBD2. This CDR3 comprises 12 residues. Germline CDR1 reads MDHEN; CDR2 reads SYDVKM. CDR3 region: CASSLTSGTPNF. The CDR3, as DNA: TGTGCCAGCAGCCTGACTAGCGGGACTCCCAACTTC.

The genes are TRBV5-8 and TRBJ1-2, with 10 positions matching TRBD1. With V trimmed by 3 bases and J by 13 bases, 12 bases remained unmatched. The CDR3 sequence is 14 residues long. Germline CDR1 and CDR2: SGHTS and YDEGEE. CDR3 sequence reads: CASSWGTGERLGTF. The CDR3 region has the DNA TGTGCCAGCAGCTGGGGGACAGGGGAACGGTTAGGCACCTTC.

The chain has TRBV24-1 and TRBJ2-5, with a tentative D call TRBD1 (5 bases). The length of the CDR3 is 13 residues. Germline V lookup: CDR1 KGHDR, CDR2 SFDVKD. With 3 bases removed from V and 5 bases from J, the gap between germline ends came to 9 bases. DNA for the CDR3: TGTGCCACCAGTGATGGGGCCGCGGAGACCCAGTACTTC. Its protein product is CATSDGAAETQYF.

The DNA for the CDR3 is TGTGCCAGCAGTTTCTTCGGGACAGGGGGCGGCTACACCTTC. Its protein is CASSFFGTGGGYTF. This sequence joins TRBV28 and TRBJ1-2; 12 positions agree with TRBD1. The germline V gene has CDR1 MDHEN and CDR2 SYDVKM. J was trimmed by 8 bases and V by 3 bases; bases with no gene match: 4. The CDR3 runs 14 residues.

The chain recombines TRBV28 with TRBJ1-5; 8 bases line up with TRBD1. Trimming cost V 5 bases and J 5 bases; bases outside gene matches: 8. The CDR3 length is 15 residues. The germline V gene has CDR1 MDHEN and CDR2 SYDVKM. This CDR3 reads CASSLWTGNDQPQHF. The CDR3 coding sequence is TGTGCCAGCAGTCTGTGGACAGGGAACGATCAGCCCCAGCATTTT.

The chain recombines TRBV4-1 with TRBJ1-6; 7 positions agree with TRBD1. V was clipped by 0 bases and J by 11 bases; unmatched bases: 4. The CDR3 has 14 residues. Per germline, CDR1 MGHRA and CDR2 YSYEKL. The chain's CDR3 is CASSQENRGTPLHF. The CDR3 nucleotides are TGCGCCAGCAGCCAAGAGAACAGGGGCACACCCCTCCACTTT.

This clone has just a few counts. The V gene is TRBV6-6, the J gene TRBJ1-3; D remains unclear. This CDR3 spans 16 amino acids. V dropped 2 bases and J dropped 0 bases, with 11 bases sitting between them. In germline, CDR1 is MNHNY, CDR2 SVGAGI (reference sequence). CDR3 coding DNA: TGTGCCAGCAGTTACGGGCAGGCGAGCTCTGGAAACACCATATATTTT. It codes for CASSYGQASSGNTIYF.

V is TRBV7-2 and J is TRBJ2-7, with 8 bases matching TRBD2. Germline-derived CDR1 and CDR2 are SGHTA and FQGNSA. The CDR3 contains 15 residues. The J segment lost 4 bases and the V segment lost 5 bases, leaving 10 bases of the junction unmatched. CDR3 sequence reads: CASSAGGRRGYEQYF. The CDR3 nucleotides read TGTGCCAGCAGCGCAGGCGGGAGGCGGGGTTACGAGCAGTACTTC.

V gene TRBV11-3 combines with J gene TRBJ2-1; D not certain. CDR1 SGHNT and CDR2 YENEEA come from the germline V gene. The CDR3 sequence is 15 residues long. Trimming took off 2 bases at V and 9 bases at J, with 17 bases between the two ends. The CDR3, as DNA: TGTGCCAGCAGCTTATCCCTTAGTGGAGTGAGTGAGCAGTTCTTC. This translates into CASSLSLSGVSEQFF.